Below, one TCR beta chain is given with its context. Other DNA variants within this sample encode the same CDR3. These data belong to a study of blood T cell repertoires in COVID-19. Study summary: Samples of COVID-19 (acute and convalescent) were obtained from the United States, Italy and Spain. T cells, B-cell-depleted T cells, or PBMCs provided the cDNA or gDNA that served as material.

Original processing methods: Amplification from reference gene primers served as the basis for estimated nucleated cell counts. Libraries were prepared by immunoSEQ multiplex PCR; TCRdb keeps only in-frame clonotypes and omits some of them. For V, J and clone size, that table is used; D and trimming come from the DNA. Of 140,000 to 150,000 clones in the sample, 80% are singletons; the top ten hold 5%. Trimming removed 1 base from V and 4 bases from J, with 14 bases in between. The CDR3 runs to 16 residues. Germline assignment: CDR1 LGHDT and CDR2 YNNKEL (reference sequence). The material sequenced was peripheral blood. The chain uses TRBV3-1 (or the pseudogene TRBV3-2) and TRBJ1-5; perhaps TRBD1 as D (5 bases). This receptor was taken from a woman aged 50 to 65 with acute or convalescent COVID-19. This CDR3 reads CASSQGLAGGNQPQHF. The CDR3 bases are TGTGCCAGCAGCCAAGGCCTAGCGGGGGGTAATCAGCCCCAGCATTTT.